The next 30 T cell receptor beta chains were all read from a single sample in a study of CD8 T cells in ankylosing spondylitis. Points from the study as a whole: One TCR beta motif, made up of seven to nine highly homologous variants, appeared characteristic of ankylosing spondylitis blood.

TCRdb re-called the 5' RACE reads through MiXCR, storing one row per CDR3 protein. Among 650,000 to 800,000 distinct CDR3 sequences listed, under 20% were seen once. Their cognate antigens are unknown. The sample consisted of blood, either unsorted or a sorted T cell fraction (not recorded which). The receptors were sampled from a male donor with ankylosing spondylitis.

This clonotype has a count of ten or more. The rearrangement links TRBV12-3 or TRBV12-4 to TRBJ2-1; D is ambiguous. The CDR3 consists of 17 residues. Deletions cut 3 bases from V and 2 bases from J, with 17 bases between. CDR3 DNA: TGTGCCAGCAGTTTCGTCCGGTTCTTTAATACCTACAATGAGCAGTTCTTC. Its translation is CASSFVRFFNTYNEQFF.

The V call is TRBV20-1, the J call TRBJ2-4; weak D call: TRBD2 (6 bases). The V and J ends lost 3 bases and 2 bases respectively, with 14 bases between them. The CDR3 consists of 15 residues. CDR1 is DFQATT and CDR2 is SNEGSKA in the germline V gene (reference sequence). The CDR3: CSASPGRSPKNIQYF. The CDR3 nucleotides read TGCAGTGCTAGCCCAGGGAGGTCCCCCAAAAACATTCAGTACTTC.

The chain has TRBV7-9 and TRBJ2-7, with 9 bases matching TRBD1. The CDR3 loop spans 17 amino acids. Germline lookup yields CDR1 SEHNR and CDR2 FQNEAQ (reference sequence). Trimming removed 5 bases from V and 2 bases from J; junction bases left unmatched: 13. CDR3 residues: CASSPPTGTGTTYEQYF. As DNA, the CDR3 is TGTGCCAGCAGCCCACCCACCGGGACAGGGACTACCTACGAGCAGTACTTC.

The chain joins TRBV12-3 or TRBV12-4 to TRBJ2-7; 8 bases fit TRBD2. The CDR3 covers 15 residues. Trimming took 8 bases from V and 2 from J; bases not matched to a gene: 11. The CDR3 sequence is CASYRFVAGPYEQYF. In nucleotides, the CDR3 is TGTGCCAGCTACCGTTTCGTAGCGGGACCCTACGAGCAGTACTTC.

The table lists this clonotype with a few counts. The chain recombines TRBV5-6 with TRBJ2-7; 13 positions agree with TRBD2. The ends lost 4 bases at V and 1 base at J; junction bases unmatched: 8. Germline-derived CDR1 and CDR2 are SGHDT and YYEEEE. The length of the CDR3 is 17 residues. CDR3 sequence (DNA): TGTGCCAGCAGCATCCTTATACTAGCGGGGGGGTCCTACGAGCAGTACTTC. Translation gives CASSILILAGGSYEQYF.

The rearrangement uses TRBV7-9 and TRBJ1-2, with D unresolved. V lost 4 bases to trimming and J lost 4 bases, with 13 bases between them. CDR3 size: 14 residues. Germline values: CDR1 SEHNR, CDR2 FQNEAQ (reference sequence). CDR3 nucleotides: TGTGCCAGCAGCTCCCGGGATACGGGCTATGGCTACACCTTC. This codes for CASSSRDTGYGYTF.

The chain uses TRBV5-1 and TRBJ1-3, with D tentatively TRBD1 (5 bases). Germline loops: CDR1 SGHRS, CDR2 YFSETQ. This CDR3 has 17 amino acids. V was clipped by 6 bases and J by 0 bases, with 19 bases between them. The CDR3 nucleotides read TGCGCCAGCACCCTTTCCCCGGTGGACATCTCTGGAAACACCATATATTTT. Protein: CASTLSPVDISGNTIYF.

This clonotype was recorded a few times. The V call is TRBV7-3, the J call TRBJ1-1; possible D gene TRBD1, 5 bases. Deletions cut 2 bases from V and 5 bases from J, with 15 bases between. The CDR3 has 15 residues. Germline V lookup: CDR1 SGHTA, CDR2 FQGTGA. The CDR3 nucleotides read TGTGCCAGCAGCTTATTTGGGGGGACGGAAACTGAAGCTTTCTTT. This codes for CASSLFGGTETEAFF.

DNA for the CDR3: TGTGCCAGCAGCACCGGGACTAGCGCCAGAGGGGACGAGCAGTACTTC. Amino acid sequence: CASSTGTSARGDEQYF. V and J are TRBV28 and TRBJ2-7, with 10 bases matching TRBD2. V lost 6 bases, J lost 5 bases, and 13 bases stayed unmatched. This CDR3 comprises 16 residues. Germline V gives CDR1 MDHEN, CDR2 SYDVKM.

Here the CDR3 reads CASSEYGPARTEAFF. CDR3 DNA sequence: TGTGCCAGCAGTGAATATGGCCCGGCGCGCACTGAAGCTTTCTTT. The chain uses TRBV25-1 and TRBJ1-1; no definite D call. The CDR3 consists of 15 residues. V was cut by 0 bases and J by 4 bases, with 12 bases left in between. Per the germline V gene, CDR1 is MGHDK and CDR2 is SYGVNS.

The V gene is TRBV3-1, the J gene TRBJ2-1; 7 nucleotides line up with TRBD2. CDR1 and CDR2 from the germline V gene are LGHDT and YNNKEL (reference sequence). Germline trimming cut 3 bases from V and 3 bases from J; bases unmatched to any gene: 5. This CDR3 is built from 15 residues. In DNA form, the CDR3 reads TGTGCCAGCAGCCACGGACTAGGTTTCTACAATGAGCAGTTCTTC. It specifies CASSHGLGFYNEQFF.

DNA for the CDR3: TGCAGTGCTAGAGATGGCGGGGGGACCCTCGGGCAGTACTTC. Its translation: CSARDGGGTLGQYF. This rearrangement joins TRBV20-1 to TRBJ2-7; 8 nucleotides line up with TRBD2. The CDR3 length is 14 residues. The V gene's germline CDR1 is DFQATT and CDR2 SNEGSKA (reference sequence). The V gene end was trimmed by 0 bases and the J gene end by 9 bases; junction bases not matched to a gene: 10.

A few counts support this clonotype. The CDR3 coding sequence is TGTGCCAGCTGCACTGTGCGGGAGACCCAGTACTTC. This sequence encodes CASCTVRETQYF. This chain links TRBV12-3 or TRBV12-4 with TRBJ2-5, with D unclear. The CDR3 extends over 12 amino acids. V lost 8 bases and J lost 5, with 12 bases in between.

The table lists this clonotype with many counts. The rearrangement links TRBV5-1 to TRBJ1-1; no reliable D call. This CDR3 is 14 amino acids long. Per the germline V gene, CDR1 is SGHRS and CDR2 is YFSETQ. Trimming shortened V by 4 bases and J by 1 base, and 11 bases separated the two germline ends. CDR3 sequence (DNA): TGCGCCAGCAGCCCGGACCCAGGGAACACTGAAGCTTTCTTT. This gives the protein CASSPDPGNTEAFF.

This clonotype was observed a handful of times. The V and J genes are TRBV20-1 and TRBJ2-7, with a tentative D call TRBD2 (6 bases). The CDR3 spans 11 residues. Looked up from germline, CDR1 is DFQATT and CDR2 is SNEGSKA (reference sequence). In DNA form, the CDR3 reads TGCAGCGGACTAAAGATCTACGAGCAGTACTTC. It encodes CSGLKIYEQYF.

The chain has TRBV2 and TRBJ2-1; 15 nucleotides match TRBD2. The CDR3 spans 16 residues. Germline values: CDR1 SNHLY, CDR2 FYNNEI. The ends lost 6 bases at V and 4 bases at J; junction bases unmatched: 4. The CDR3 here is CASRSGTSGGYNEQFF. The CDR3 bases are TGTGCCAGCAGGTCCGGGACTAGCGGGGGGTACAATGAGCAGTTCTTC.

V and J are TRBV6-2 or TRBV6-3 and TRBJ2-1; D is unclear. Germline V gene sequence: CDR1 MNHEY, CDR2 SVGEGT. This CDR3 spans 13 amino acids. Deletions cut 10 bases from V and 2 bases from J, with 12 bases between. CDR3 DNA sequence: TGTGCCACCACCGCGGCCACCTACAATGAGCAGTTCTTC. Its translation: CATTAATYNEQFF.

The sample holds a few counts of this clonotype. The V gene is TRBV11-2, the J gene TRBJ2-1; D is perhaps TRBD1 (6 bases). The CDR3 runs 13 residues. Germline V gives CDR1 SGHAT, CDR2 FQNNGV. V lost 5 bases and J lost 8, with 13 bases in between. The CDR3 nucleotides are TGTGCCAGCAGCCTAAACAGGGCACATGAGCAGTTCTTC. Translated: CASSLNRAHEQFF.

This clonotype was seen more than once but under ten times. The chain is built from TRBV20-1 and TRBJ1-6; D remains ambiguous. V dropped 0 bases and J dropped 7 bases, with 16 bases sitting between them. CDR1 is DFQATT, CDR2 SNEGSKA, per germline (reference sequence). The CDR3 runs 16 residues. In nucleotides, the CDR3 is TGCAGTGCTAGAGAGGCCAGCGTAACCTTAAATTCACCCCTCCACTTT. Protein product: CSAREASVTLNSPLHF.

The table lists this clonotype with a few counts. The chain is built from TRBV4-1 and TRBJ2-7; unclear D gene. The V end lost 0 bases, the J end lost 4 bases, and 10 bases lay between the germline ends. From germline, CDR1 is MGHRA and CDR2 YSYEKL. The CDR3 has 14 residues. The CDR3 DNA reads TGCGCCAGCAGCCAAGAAGGTAACGGATACGAGCAGTACTTC. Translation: CASSQEGNGYEQYF.

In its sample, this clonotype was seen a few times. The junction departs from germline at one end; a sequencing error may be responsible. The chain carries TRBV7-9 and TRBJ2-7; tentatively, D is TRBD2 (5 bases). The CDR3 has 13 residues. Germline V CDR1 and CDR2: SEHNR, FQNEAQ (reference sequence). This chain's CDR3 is CASSLGTRAGVDF. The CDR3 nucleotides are TGTGCCAGCAGCTTAGGAACTAGGGCCGGGGTTGACTTC.

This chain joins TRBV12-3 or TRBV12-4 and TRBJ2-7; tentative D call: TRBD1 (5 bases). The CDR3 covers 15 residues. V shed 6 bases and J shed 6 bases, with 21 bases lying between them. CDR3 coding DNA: TGTGCCAGCAGCCCCACGATCCAGGGAATAGGCGAGCAGTACTTC. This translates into CASSPTIQGIGEQYF.

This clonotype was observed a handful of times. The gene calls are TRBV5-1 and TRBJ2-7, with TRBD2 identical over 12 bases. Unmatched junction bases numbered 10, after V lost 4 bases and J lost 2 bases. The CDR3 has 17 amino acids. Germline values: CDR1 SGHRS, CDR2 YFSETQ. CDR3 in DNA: TGCGCCAGCAGCCCCGGACTAGCGGGATGGGGCCCCTACGAGCAGTACTTC. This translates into CASSPGLAGWGPYEQYF.

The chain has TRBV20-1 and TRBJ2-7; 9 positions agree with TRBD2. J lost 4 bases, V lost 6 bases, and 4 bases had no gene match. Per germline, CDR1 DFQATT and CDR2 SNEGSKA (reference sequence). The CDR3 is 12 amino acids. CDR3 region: CSAPTSGYEQYF. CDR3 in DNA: TGCAGTGCCCCGACTAGCGGATACGAGCAGTACTTC.

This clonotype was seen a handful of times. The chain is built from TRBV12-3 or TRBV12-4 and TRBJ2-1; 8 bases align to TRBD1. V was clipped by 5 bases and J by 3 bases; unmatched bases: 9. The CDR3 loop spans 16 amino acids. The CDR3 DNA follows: TGTGCCAGCAGTACGAGACAGGGGAAGTACTACAATGAGCAGTTCTTC. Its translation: CASSTRQGKYYNEQFF.

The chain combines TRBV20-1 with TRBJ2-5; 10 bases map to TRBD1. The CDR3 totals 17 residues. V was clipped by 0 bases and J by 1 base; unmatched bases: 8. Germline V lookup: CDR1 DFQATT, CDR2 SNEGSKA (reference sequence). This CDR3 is CSARDLVGTGVQETQYF. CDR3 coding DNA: TGCAGTGCTAGAGATCTCGTGGGGACAGGGGTCCAAGAGACCCAGTACTTC.

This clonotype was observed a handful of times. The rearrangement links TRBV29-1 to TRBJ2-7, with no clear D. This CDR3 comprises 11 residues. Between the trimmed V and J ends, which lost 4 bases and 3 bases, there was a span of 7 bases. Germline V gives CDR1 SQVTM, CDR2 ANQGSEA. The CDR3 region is CSVADNYEQYF. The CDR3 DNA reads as TGCAGCGTTGCTGACAACTACGAGCAGTACTTC.

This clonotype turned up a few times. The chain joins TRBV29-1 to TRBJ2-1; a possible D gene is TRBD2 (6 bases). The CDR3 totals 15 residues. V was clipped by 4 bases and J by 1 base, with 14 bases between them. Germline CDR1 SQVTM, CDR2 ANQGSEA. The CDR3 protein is CSVVRRDVSYNEQFF. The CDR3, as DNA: TGCAGCGTTGTAAGGCGGGACGTATCCTACAATGAGCAGTTCTTC.

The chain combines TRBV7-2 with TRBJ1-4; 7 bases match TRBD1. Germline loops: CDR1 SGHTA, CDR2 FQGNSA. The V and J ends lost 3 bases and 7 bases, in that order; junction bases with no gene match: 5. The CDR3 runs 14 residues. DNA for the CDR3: TGTGCCAGCAGCTTGATAGGGGGCAGTGAAAAACTGTTTTTT. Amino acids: CASSLIGGSEKLFF.

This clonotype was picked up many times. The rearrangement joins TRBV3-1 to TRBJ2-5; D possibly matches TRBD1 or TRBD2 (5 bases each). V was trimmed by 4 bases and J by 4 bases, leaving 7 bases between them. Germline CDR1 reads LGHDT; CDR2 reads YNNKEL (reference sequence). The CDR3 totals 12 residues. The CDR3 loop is CASSPGRETQYF. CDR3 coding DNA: TGTGCCAGCAGCCCGGGGCGAGAGACCCAGTACTTC.